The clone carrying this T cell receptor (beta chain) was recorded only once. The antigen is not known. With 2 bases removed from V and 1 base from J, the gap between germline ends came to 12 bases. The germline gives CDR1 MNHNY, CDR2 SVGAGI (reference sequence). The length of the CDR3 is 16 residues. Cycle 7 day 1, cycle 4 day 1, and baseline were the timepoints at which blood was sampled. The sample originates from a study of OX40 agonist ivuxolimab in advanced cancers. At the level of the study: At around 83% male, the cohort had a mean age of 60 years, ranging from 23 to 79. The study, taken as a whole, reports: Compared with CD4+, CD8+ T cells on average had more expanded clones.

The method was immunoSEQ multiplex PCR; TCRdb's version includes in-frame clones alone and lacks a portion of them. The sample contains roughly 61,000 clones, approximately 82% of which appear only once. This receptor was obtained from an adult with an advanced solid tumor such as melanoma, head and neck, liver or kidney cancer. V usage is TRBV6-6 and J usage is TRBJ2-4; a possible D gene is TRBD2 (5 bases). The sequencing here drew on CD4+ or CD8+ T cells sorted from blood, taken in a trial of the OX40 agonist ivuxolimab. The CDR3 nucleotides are TGTGCCAGCAGTTACCCGAGGGATAGGGCCAAAAACATTCAGTACTTC. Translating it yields CASSYPRDRAKNIQYF.